Listed below are T cell receptor beta chains from one sample, sequenced in a study of T cells after yellow fever vaccination. TCRdb re-analysed the 5' RACE reads in MiXCR, keeping a single row per CDR3 protein. The table lists about 580,000 distinct CDR3 sequences, roughly a sixth of them singletons. The source was PBMCs, collected more than 4 days after the first yellow fever vaccination. These TCRs come from a man aged 18 to 30 who received the YFV17D yellow fever vaccine. The CDR3 runs from the conserved cysteine through the conserved F or W. Each record gives: CDR3 protein, CDR3 DNA, J gene, clone size, V gene, CDR3 length, D gene. The D gene is left open where the match is weak. Clone size, where shown, is once, few, many, or a class for clones that have expanded.

cdr3_aa: CASGPQYWDEQFF; cdr3_nt: TGTGCCAGCGGACCTCAATATTGGGATGAGCAGTTCTTC; j_call: TRBJ2-1; clone_size: few; v_call: TRBV11-1; cdr3_length: 13; d_call: .
cdr3_aa: CASSEGVPFEAFF; cdr3_nt: TGTGCCAGCTCAGAAGGGGTTCCCTTCGAGGCTTTCTTT; j_call: TRBJ1-1; clone_size: .; v_call: TRBV18; cdr3_length: 13; d_call: .
cdr3_aa: CASSLAPGREYEQYF; cdr3_nt: TGCGCCAGCAGCTTGGCCCCGGGGCGGGAATACGAGCAGTACTTC; j_call: TRBJ2-7; clone_size: few; v_call: TRBV5-1; cdr3_length: 15; d_call: .
cdr3_aa: CASSPPREGTEAFF; cdr3_nt: TGCGCCAGCAGCCCCCCCAGGGAGGGCACTGAAGCTTTCTTT; j_call: TRBJ1-1; clone_size: few; v_call: TRBV4-1; cdr3_length: 14; d_call: .
cdr3_aa: CASIPPGAADTQYF; cdr3_nt: TGTGCCAGCATCCCCCCGGGGGCCGCAGATACGCAGTATTTT; j_call: TRBJ2-3; clone_size: few; v_call: TRBV6-1; cdr3_length: 14; d_call: .
cdr3_aa: CASSQDNGNTEAFF; cdr3_nt: TGCGCCAGCAGCCAAGATAACGGGAACACTGAAGCTTTCTTT; j_call: TRBJ1-1; clone_size: once; v_call: TRBV4-1; cdr3_length: 14; d_call: .
cdr3_aa: CASSRSVSGAQYEKLFF; cdr3_nt: TGTGCCAGCAGCCGGAGTGTGTCGGGGGCGCAGTATGAAAAACTGTTTTTT; j_call: TRBJ1-4; clone_size: few; v_call: TRBV7-6; cdr3_length: 17; d_call: .
cdr3_aa: CASSLSPGGRYNEQFF; cdr3_nt: TGTGCCAGCAGCCTTTCCCCAGGGGGCAGGTACAATGAGCAGTTCTTC; j_call: TRBJ2-1; clone_size: .; v_call: TRBV11-2; cdr3_length: 16; d_call: TRBD1
cdr3_aa: CAIRPQTGGPYNEQFF; cdr3_nt: TGTGCCATCAGGCCCCAAACAGGGGGTCCCTACAATGAGCAGTTCTTC; j_call: TRBJ2-1; clone_size: .; v_call: TRBV10-3; cdr3_length: 16; d_call: TRBD1
cdr3_aa: CASSEVGLSNQPQHF; cdr3_nt: TGTGCCAGCAGTGAGGTAGGATTGAGCAATCAGCCCCAGCATTTT; j_call: TRBJ1-5; clone_size: .; v_call: TRBV6-1; cdr3_length: 15; d_call: .
cdr3_aa: CASSYSTYGASKVSEQYF; cdr3_nt: TGTGCCAGCAGTTACTCGACGTACGGAGCTTCGAAAGTTTCTGAGCAGTACTTC; j_call: TRBJ2-7; clone_size: few; v_call: TRBV6-5; cdr3_length: 18; d_call: .
cdr3_aa: CASSEGQAPGELFF; cdr3_nt: TGTGCCAGCAGTGAGGGACAGGCCCCCGGGGAGCTGTTTTTT; j_call: TRBJ2-2; clone_size: .; v_call: TRBV27; cdr3_length: 14; d_call: TRBD1
cdr3_aa: CASCDRDNSPLHF; cdr3_nt: TGCGCCAGCTGTGACAGGGATAATTCACCCCTCCACTTT; j_call: TRBJ1-6; clone_size: many; v_call: TRBV5-1; cdr3_length: 13; d_call: TRBD1
cdr3_aa: CSARGDRAYNEQFF; cdr3_nt: TGCAGTGCTAGAGGGGACAGGGCCTACAATGAGCAGTTCTTC; j_call: TRBJ2-1; clone_size: .; v_call: TRBV20-1; cdr3_length: 14; d_call: TRBD1
cdr3_aa: CTSTQTANYGYTF; cdr3_nt: TGTACCAGCACGCAGACAGCGAACTATGGCTACACCTTC; j_call: TRBJ1-2; clone_size: .; v_call: TRBV6-2/TRBV6-3; cdr3_length: 13; d_call: .
cdr3_aa: CASSPGHGGRPQHF; cdr3_nt: TGTGCCAGCAGCCCAGGACACGGCGGAAGGCCCCAGCATTTT; j_call: TRBJ1-5; clone_size: few; v_call: TRBV5-6; cdr3_length: 14; d_call: .
cdr3_aa: CASSFRKSLGSTNEKLFF; cdr3_nt: TGTGCCAGCAGCTTTCGTAAATCGCTGGGGTCAACTAATGAAAAACTGTTTTTT; j_call: TRBJ1-4; clone_size: .; v_call: TRBV13; cdr3_length: 18; d_call: .
cdr3_aa: CASSHGARYPLHF; cdr3_nt: TGTGCCAGCAGCCACGGCGCCCGTTATCCCCTCCACTTT; j_call: TRBJ1-6; clone_size: few; v_call: TRBV7-9; cdr3_length: 13; d_call: .
cdr3_aa: CASSLEGGQSFF; cdr3_nt: TGTGCCAGCAGTCTCGAAGGGGGACAATCTTTCTTT; j_call: TRBJ1-1; clone_size: .; v_call: TRBV6-5; cdr3_length: 12; d_call: .
cdr3_aa: CASSEAEGTQETQYF; cdr3_nt: TGTGCCAGCAGTGAAGCAGAAGGGACCCAAGAGACCCAGTACTTC; j_call: TRBJ2-5; clone_size: many; v_call: TRBV6-1; cdr3_length: 15; d_call: .
cdr3_aa: CASTRGGSYNEQFF; cdr3_nt: TGTGCCAGCACCCGGGGTGGCTCCTACAATGAGCAGTTCTTC; j_call: TRBJ2-1; clone_size: few; v_call: TRBV27; cdr3_length: 14; d_call: .
cdr3_aa: CAISPDRETQYF; cdr3_nt: TGTGCCATCAGCCCTGACAGAGAGACCCAGTACTTC; j_call: TRBJ2-5; clone_size: .; v_call: TRBV10-3; cdr3_length: 12; d_call: .
cdr3_aa: CASSSRDPRSYEQYF; cdr3_nt: TGTGCCAGCAGCTCCCGGGACCCCCGCTCCTACGAGCAGTACTTC; j_call: TRBJ2-7; clone_size: .; v_call: TRBV12-3/TRBV12-4; cdr3_length: 15; d_call: .
cdr3_aa: CASSLGTGNGETQYF; cdr3_nt: TGTGCCAGCAGCCTTGGGACGGGCAATGGGGAGACCCAGTACTTC; j_call: TRBJ2-5; clone_size: .; v_call: TRBV7-9; cdr3_length: 15; d_call: .
cdr3_aa: CASSLGLAGPLVEQFF; cdr3_nt: TGTGCCAGCAGCTTGGGCCTAGCGGGCCCCCTGGTAGAGCAGTTCTTC; j_call: TRBJ2-1; clone_size: few; v_call: TRBV5-4; cdr3_length: 16; d_call: TRBD2
cdr3_aa: CASSSPLKGKGEETQYF; cdr3_nt: TGTGCCAGCAGCTCCCCCTTGAAGGGGAAAGGAGAAGAGACCCAGTACTTC; j_call: TRBJ2-5; clone_size: .; v_call: TRBV11-2; cdr3_length: 17; d_call: .
cdr3_aa: CASRIQGENGELFF; cdr3_nt: TGTGCCAGCAGGATTCAGGGGGAAAACGGGGAGCTGTTTTTT; j_call: TRBJ2-2; clone_size: .; v_call: TRBV6-1; cdr3_length: 14; d_call: TRBD1
cdr3_aa: CASSPIVQGAKETQYF; cdr3_nt: TGTGCCAGCTCACCTATCGTGCAGGGGGCGAAGGAGACCCAGTACTTC; j_call: TRBJ2-5; clone_size: few; v_call: TRBV18; cdr3_length: 16; d_call: TRBD1
cdr3_aa: CASSAGWGTDTQYF; cdr3_nt: TGCGCCAGCAGCGCGGGTTGGGGCACAGATACGCAGTATTTT; j_call: TRBJ2-3; clone_size: .; v_call: TRBV5-1; cdr3_length: 14; d_call: .
cdr3_aa: CASSQASLRDLHNEQFF; cdr3_nt: TGCGCCAGCAGCCAAGCCTCTTTGCGGGACCTTCACAATGAGCAGTTCTTC; j_call: TRBJ2-1; clone_size: few; v_call: TRBV4-1; cdr3_length: 17; d_call: .
cdr3_aa: CASSSQGAGGASSYEQYF; cdr3_nt: TGTGCCAGCAGTTCCCAGGGTGCCGGGGGGGCCAGCTCCTACGAGCAGTACTTC; j_call: TRBJ2-7; clone_size: .; v_call: TRBV27; cdr3_length: 18; d_call: TRBD2
cdr3_aa: CASSKTGITNYGYTF; cdr3_nt: TGTGCCAGCAGCAAGACAGGAATCACTAACTATGGCTACACCTTC; j_call: TRBJ1-2; clone_size: few; v_call: TRBV12-3/TRBV12-4; cdr3_length: 15; d_call: .
cdr3_aa: CSAPFSVSGGSNEQFF; cdr3_nt: TGCAGTGCTCCTTTCTCGGTTAGCGGGGGAAGTAATGAGCAGTTCTTC; j_call: TRBJ2-1; clone_size: .; v_call: TRBV20-1; cdr3_length: 16; d_call: TRBD2
cdr3_aa: CASSPNGGPGELFF; cdr3_nt: TGTGCCAGCAGCCCCAACGGGGGGCCCGGGGAGCTGTTTTTT; j_call: TRBJ2-2; clone_size: .; v_call: TRBV6-2/TRBV6-3; cdr3_length: 14; d_call: .
cdr3_aa: CSAGDWVETQYF; cdr3_nt: TGCAGTGCCGGGGACTGGGTAGAGACCCAGTACTTC; j_call: TRBJ2-5; clone_size: .; v_call: TRBV20-1; cdr3_length: 12; d_call: .
cdr3_aa: CSARRAGRYNEQFF; cdr3_nt: TGCAGTGCTAGGCGGGCAGGGCGATACAATGAGCAGTTCTTC; j_call: TRBJ2-1; clone_size: few; v_call: TRBV20-1; cdr3_length: 14; d_call: .
cdr3_aa: CASGLGGFYEQYF; cdr3_nt: TGTGCCAGCGGCCTCGGGGGCTTCTACGAGCAGTACTTC; j_call: TRBJ2-7; clone_size: .; v_call: TRBV5-7; cdr3_length: 13; d_call: .
cdr3_aa: CASRRWTGTDNSGNTIYF; cdr3_nt: TGTGCCAGCAGAAGGTGGACCGGGACCGATAACTCTGGAAACACCATATATTTT; j_call: TRBJ1-3; clone_size: few; v_call: TRBV12-3/TRBV12-4; cdr3_length: 18; d_call: .
cdr3_aa: CASSVAQAISGNTIYF; cdr3_nt: TGTGCCAGCAGCGTAGCCCAGGCGATCTCTGGAAACACCATATATTTT; j_call: TRBJ1-3; clone_size: few; v_call: TRBV9; cdr3_length: 16; d_call: .
cdr3_aa: CASSSWTGGYNEQFF; cdr3_nt: TGTGCCAGCAGTTCCTGGACAGGGGGGTACAATGAGCAGTTCTTC; j_call: TRBJ2-1; clone_size: .; v_call: TRBV28; cdr3_length: 15; d_call: TRBD1
cdr3_aa: CASSLSQGLEQFF; cdr3_nt: TGTGCCAGCAGTCTATCCCAGGGGCTTGAGCAGTTCTTC; j_call: TRBJ2-1; clone_size: few; v_call: TRBV12-3/TRBV12-4; cdr3_length: 13; d_call: .
cdr3_aa: CASSRQGEWAFF; cdr3_nt: TGTGCCAGCAGCAGACAGGGGGAGTGGGCTTTCTTT; j_call: TRBJ1-1; clone_size: few; v_call: TRBV7-8; cdr3_length: 12; d_call: TRBD1